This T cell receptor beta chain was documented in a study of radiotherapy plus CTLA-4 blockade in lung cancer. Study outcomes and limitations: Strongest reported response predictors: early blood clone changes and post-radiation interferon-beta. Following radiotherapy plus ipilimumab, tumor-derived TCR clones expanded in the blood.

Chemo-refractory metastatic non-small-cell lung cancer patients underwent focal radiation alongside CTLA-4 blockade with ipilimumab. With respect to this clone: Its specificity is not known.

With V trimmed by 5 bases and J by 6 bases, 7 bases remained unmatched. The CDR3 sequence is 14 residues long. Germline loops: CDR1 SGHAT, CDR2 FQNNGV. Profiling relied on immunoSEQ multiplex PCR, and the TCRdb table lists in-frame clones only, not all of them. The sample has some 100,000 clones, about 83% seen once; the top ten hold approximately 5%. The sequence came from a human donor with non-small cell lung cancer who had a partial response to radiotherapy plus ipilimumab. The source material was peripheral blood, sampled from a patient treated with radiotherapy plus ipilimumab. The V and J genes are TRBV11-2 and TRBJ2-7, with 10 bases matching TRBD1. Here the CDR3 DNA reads TGTGCCAGCAGCCCTCGGACAGGGGGAGGCGAGCAGTACTTC. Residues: CASSPRTGGGEQYF.